The rows below give T cell receptor beta chains drawn from one sample of a study of CD8 T cells in ankylosing spondylitis. TCRdb reprocessed the 5' RACE reads with MiXCR, giving one entry per CDR3 protein. The sample has 300,000 to 350,000 distinct CDR3 sequences; approximately 10% are singletons. The sequenced sample was blood, either unsorted or a sorted T cell fraction (not recorded which). The receptors were sampled from a female donor with ankylosing spondylitis or in good health (not recorded which). Each CDR3 is given with its conserved first and last residue. The order of the fields is D gene, clone size, V gene, J gene, CDR3 DNA, CDR3 protein. A D gene is named only where the DNA matches it firmly. The size of a clone is reported for some rows only, either as once, few or many, or as a class for expanded clones.

>-|-|TRBV4-3|TRBJ2-3
TGCGCCAGCAGCCAAGATATGGTAACAGGTCCTTCCACAGATACGCAGTATTTT
CASSQDMVTGPSTDTQYF
>TRBD1|-|TRBV20-1|TRBJ2-2
TGCAGTGCTTATTACAGGGGGCACACCGGGGAGCTGTTTTTT
CSAYYRGHTGELFF
>-|-|TRBV30|TRBJ1-5
TGTGCCTGGAGTCGGGTTGGTAGAGGTCAGCCCCAGCATTTT
CAWSRVGRGQPQHF
>-|-|TRBV28|TRBJ2-7
TGTGCCAGCACCTTCGAACCTGTATCCTACGAGCAGTACTTC
CASTFEPVSYEQYF
>TRBD1|few|TRBV5-5|TRBJ2-5
TGTGCCAGCAGCCCCGGGACAGGGGTTATCGAGACCCAGTACTTC
CASSPGTGVIETQYF
>-|-|TRBV15|TRBJ1-1
TGTGCCACCAGCAGAGATGCGGGGGAGTACACTGAAGCTTTCTTT
CATSRDAGEYTEAFF
>-|many|TRBV7-2|TRBJ1-2
TGTGCCAGCAGCCACCTCGGCCCCCGGACAGAAGGAGGCTACACCTTC
CASSHLGPRTEGGYTF
>TRBD2|few|TRBV12-3/TRBV12-4|TRBJ2-3
TGTGCCAGCAGTTTAGACGGGGGGGGCTCCAGCACAGATACGCAGTATTTT
CASSLDGGGSSTDTQYF
>-|many|TRBV10-3|TRBJ2-5
TGTGCCATCAAGAGACACCCCAAAGAGACCCAGTACTTC
CAIKRHPKETQYF
>-|many|TRBV28|TRBJ1-5
TGTGCCAGCAGTCATATTGTTTTAGATCAGCCCCAGCATTTT
CASSHIVLDQPQHF